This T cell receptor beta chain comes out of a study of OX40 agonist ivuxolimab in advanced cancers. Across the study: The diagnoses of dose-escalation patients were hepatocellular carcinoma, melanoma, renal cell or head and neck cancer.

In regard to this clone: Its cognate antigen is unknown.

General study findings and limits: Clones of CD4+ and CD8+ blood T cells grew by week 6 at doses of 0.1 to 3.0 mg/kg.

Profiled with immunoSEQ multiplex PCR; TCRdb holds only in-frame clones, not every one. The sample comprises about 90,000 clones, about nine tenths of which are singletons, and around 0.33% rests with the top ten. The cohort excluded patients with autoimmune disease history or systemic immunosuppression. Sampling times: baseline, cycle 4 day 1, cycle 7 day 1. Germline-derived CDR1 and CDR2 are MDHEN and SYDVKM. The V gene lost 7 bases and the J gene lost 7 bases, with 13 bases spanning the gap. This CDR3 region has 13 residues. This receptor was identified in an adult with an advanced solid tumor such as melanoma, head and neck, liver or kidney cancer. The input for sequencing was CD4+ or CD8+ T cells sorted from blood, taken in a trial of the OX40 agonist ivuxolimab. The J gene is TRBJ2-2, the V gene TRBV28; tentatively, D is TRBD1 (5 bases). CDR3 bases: TGTGCCAGCATGCGGACACTGAACGGGGAGCTGTTTTTT. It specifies CASMRTLNGELFF.